These 13 T cell receptor beta chains were sequenced from one sample in a study of blood T cell repertoires in COVID-19. Clones were read by immunoSEQ multiplex PCR, and TCRdb kept only the in-frame ones, dropping some. In the table there are approximately 310,000 clones, 85% of which are singletons. Material for sequencing was PBMCs or T cells enriched from blood (not recorded which). The origin of the receptors is a woman aged 30 to 39 who had been exposed to COVID-19.

The chain joins TRBV6-5 to TRBJ2-1, with a possible D match to TRBD2 (5 bases). Germline V lookup: CDR1 MNHEY, CDR2 SVGAGI. V was shortened by 2 bases and J by 0 bases, with 8 bases between the two germline ends. The CDR3 has 15 amino acids. CDR3 nucleotide sequence: TGTGCCAGCAGTTACCGGGATAGCTCCTACAATGAGCAGTTCTTC. Translating it yields CASSYRDSSYNEQFF.

The V and J genes are TRBV25-1 and TRBJ2-3; a possible D gene is TRBD2 (5 bases). The CDR3 consists of 18 residues. Germline values: CDR1 MGHDK, CDR2 SYGVNS. With 4 bases removed from V and 0 bases from J, the gap between germline ends came to 20 bases. The CDR3 sequence is CASSGILGAELSTDTQYF. The CDR3 region has the DNA TGTGCCAGCAGTGGTATTCTCGGAGCGGAACTAAGCACAGATACGCAGTATTTT.

The V gene is TRBV3-1 (or the pseudogene TRBV3-2), the J gene TRBJ2-3; D gene uncertain. With 5 bases removed from V and 6 bases from J, the gap between germline ends came to 6 bases. The V gene's germline CDR1 is LGHDT and CDR2 YNNKEL (reference sequence). The CDR3 runs to 11 residues. CDR3 nucleotide sequence: TGTGCCAGCAGCTATCGGGATACGCAGTATTTT. This gives the protein CASSYRDTQYF.

This chain connects TRBV6-5 to TRBJ1-5; TRBD1 matches 8 bases. Trimming removed 7 bases from V and 4 bases from J; junction bases left unmatched: 6. The CDR3 is 14 residues long. Germline CDR1 MNHEY, CDR2 SVGAGI. CDR3 region: CASTFGTGNQPQHF. In nucleotides, the CDR3 is TGTGCCAGCACTTTCGGGACAGGTAATCAGCCCCAGCATTTT.

The gene calls are TRBV27 and TRBJ2-7; 8 bases map to TRBD2. CDR3 length: 14 amino acids. The germline CDR1 and CDR2 sequences are MNHEY and SMNVEV (reference sequence). J gave up 1 base and V 5 bases, and 4 bases lay outside the gene matches. CDR3 protein: CASSLSGASYEQYF. The CDR3 nucleotides read TGTGCCAGCAGTCTTAGCGGGGCATCCTACGAGCAGTACTTC.

CDR3 protein: CVKGAGELFF. The DNA of the CDR3 is TGTGTTAAAGGGGCCGGGGAGCTGTTTTTT. V is TRBV10-3 and J is TRBJ2-2, with D maybe TRBD1 (5 bases). The CDR3 runs 10 residues. CDR1 and CDR2 from the germline V gene are ENHRY and SYGVKD.

This clone was counted a single time. J is TRBJ1-1 and V is TRBV7-3, with D maybe TRBD1 (5 bases). The CDR3 is made up of 16 amino acids. V was trimmed by 1 base and J by 0 bases, leaving 12 bases between them. Germline loops: CDR1 SGHTA, CDR2 FQGTGA. The CDR3 nucleotides read TGTGCCAGCAGCTTAAGGGCAGGACAATTGAACACTGAAGCTTTCTTT. It translates to CASSLRAGQLNTEAFF.

The J gene is TRBJ1-6, the V gene TRBV7-3; TRBD1 matches at 10 bases. The germline V gene has CDR1 SGHTA and CDR2 FQGTGA. The CDR3 length is 14 residues. Germline trimming cut 5 bases from V and 12 bases from J; bases unmatched to any gene: 7. The CDR3 sequence is CASSAGTGVGPLHF. The CDR3 region has the DNA TGTGCCAGCAGCGCCGGGACAGGGGTAGGACCCCTCCACTTT.

The CDR3 bases are TGTGCCACCAGTGAGCGCGGGACAGGGCCAGGCAGCAATCAGCCCCAGCATTTT. It codes for CATSERGTGPGSNQPQHF. This chain joins TRBV24-1 and TRBJ1-5, with TRBD1 identical over 9 bases. The length of the CDR3 is 18 residues. Germline CDR1 is KGHDR and CDR2 is SFDVKD. V lost 4 bases to trimming and J lost 1 base; unmatched junction nucleotides: 10.

This clone has a single count. The chain couples TRBV29-1 to TRBJ2-1; 7 bases line up with TRBD2. The germline CDR1 and CDR2 sequences are SQVTM and ANQGSEA. Trimming took 6 bases from V and 6 from J; bases not matched to a gene: 8. The length of the CDR3 is 13 residues. The DNA of the CDR3 is TGCAGCGTCTCTACAGTAGCGGGCAATGAGCAGTTCTTC. It is translated as CSVSTVAGNEQFF.

The chain uses TRBV4-3 and TRBJ2-3; TRBD2 might be the D (5 bases). This CDR3 comprises 13 residues. Per germline, CDR1 LGHNA and CDR2 YSLEER. V dropped 4 bases and J dropped 9 bases, with 14 bases sitting between them. This chain's CDR3 is CASSPKLDATQYF. DNA for the CDR3: TGCGCCAGCAGCCCCAAACTAGACGCGACGCAGTATTTT.

This clone was detected only a few times. This chain uses TRBV2 with TRBJ2-1; 8 nucleotides align to TRBD2. Germline loops: CDR1 SNHLY, CDR2 FYNNEI. This CDR3 comprises 16 residues. J was trimmed by 0 bases and V by 4 bases; bases with no gene match: 5. CDR3 in amino acids: CASSVTSATSYNEQFF. DNA for the CDR3: TGTGCCAGCAGTGTGACTAGCGCGACCTCCTACAATGAGCAGTTCTTC.

The chain couples TRBV28 to TRBJ2-5; TRBD1 matches 8 bases. Unmatched junction bases numbered 5, after V lost 4 bases and J lost 1 base. Germline assignment: CDR1 MDHEN and CDR2 SYDVKM. The CDR3 has 15 amino acids. CDR3 region: CASSSPGTGQETQYF. CDR3 nucleotides: TGTGCCAGCAGTTCTCCGGGGACAGGCCAAGAGACCCAGTACTTC.